Below, one T cell receptor beta chain is given with its context. Assay: immunoSEQ multiplex PCR; the TCRdb copy retains only in-frame clones and omits some. The table includes 95,000 to 110,000 clones, 88% detected once. This specimen belongs to a study of blood T cell repertoires in COVID-19. Looked up from germline, CDR1 is MGHRA and CDR2 is YSYEKL. Trimming at V came to 0 bases and at J to 7 bases, leaving 7 bases not matched to a gene. This CDR3 has 15 residues. V gene TRBV4-1 combines with J gene TRBJ2-3, with 7 nucleotides matching TRBD2. This receptor was taken from a human donor in a cohort sampled during active COVID-19. Sample: peripheral blood. The CDR3 loop is CASSQDTGGWNTQYF. In DNA form, the CDR3 reads TGCGCCAGCAGCCAAGATACGGGGGGATGGAATACGCAGTATTTT.